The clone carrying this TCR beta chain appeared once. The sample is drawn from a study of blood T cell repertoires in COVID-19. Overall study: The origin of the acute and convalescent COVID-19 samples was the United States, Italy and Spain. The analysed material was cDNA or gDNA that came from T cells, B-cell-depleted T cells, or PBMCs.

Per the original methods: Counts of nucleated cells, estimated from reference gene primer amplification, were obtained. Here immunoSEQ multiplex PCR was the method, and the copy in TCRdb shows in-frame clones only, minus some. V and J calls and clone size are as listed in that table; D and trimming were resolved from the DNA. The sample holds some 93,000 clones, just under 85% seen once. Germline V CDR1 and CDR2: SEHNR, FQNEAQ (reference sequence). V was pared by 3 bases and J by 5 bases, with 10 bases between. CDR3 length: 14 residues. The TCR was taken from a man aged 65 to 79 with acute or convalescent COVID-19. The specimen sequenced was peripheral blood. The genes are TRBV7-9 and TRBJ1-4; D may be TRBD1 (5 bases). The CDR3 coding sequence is TGTGCCAGCAGCTTGGGGCATATCAATGAAAAACTGTTTTTT. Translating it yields CASSLGHINEKLFF.